A single sample is the source of the 14 T cell receptor beta chains below, sequenced in a study of blood T cell repertoires in COVID-19. TCRdb's copy holds only in-frame clones and misses some; the assay was immunoSEQ multiplex PCR. The sample includes approximately 250,000 clones, roughly 86% of them seen just once. The specimen was PBMCs or T cells enriched from blood (not recorded which). The receptors originated from a woman in her 30s who had recovered from COVID-19.

This clone was seen a handful of times. J is TRBJ1-1 and V is TRBV5-1; D unresolved. The V end was cut by 4 bases, the J end by 4 bases, with 14 bases between. The length of the CDR3 is 14 residues. Germline CDR1 SGHRS, CDR2 YFSETQ. CDR3 region: CASSPGTVPTEAFF. The CDR3 coding sequence is TGCGCCAGCAGCCCCGGCACAGTACCCACTGAAGCTTTCTTT.

The chain uses TRBV2 and TRBJ1-1; D ambiguous. The V gene's germline CDR1 is SNHLY and CDR2 FYNNEI. This CDR3 region has 13 residues. Trimming pared 8 bases from V and 2 bases from J, leaving 12 bases between. CDR3 sequence reads: CASLEEGNTEAFF. CDR3 sequence (DNA): TGTGCCAGCCTGGAGGAGGGTAACACTGAAGCTTTCTTT.

V is TRBV18 and J is TRBJ1-4; D unresolved. CDR3 length: 15 amino acids. Germline V CDR1 and CDR2: KGHSH, LQKENI. Trimming pared 2 bases from V and 3 bases from J, leaving 10 bases between. The CDR3 sequence is CASSPWGVANEKLFF. The CDR3 DNA reads as TGTGCCAGCTCACCATGGGGAGTAGCTAATGAAAAACTGTTTTTT.

This clone was recorded only once. The CDR3 bases are TGTGCCAGCAGCTCGACTAGTTCCCTCACGCTAGCCAAAAACATTCAGTACTTC. Residues: CASSSTSSLTLAKNIQYF. V usage is TRBV7-8 and J usage is TRBJ2-4; weak D call: TRBD2 (6 bases). Germline assignment: CDR1 SGHVS and CDR2 FQNEAQ. V gave up 4 bases and J gave up 0 bases, with 19 bases separating them. The CDR3 extends over 18 amino acids.

CDR3 sequence (DNA): TGTGCCAGTAGGAGACAGTACCAAGAGACCCAGTACTTC. Its translation is CASRRQYQETQYF. V is TRBV19 and J is TRBJ2-5; possibly TRBD1 for D (5 bases). V was clipped by 6 bases and J by 0 bases, with 8 bases between them. The CDR3 is made up of 13 amino acids. Germline V gives CDR1 LNHDA, CDR2 SQIVND (reference sequence).

The gene calls are TRBV6-5 and TRBJ2-7; D is unresolved. This CDR3 is built from 12 residues. V gave up 8 bases and J gave up 6 bases, with 14 bases separating them. CDR1 and CDR2 (germline): MNHEY, SVGAGI. CDR3 in DNA: TGTGCCAGCGGCCAGCAGGTCTTCGAGCAGTACTTC. This encodes CASGQQVFEQYF.

The chain couples TRBV5-1 to TRBJ1-4; 11 bases line up with TRBD1. Germline CDR1 reads SGHRS; CDR2 reads YFSETQ. This CDR3 comprises 16 residues. The V segment lost 4 bases and the J segment 2 bases; nucleotides outside the gene matches: 4. The CDR3 is CASSHGQGATNEKLFF. The DNA for the CDR3 is TGCGCCAGCAGCCACGGACAGGGGGCGACTAATGAAAAACTGTTTTTT. The variable domain in full, completed from reference TRBV5-1 and TRBJ1-4, reads KAGVTQTPRYLIKTRGQQVTLSCSPISGHRSVSWYQQTPGQGLQFLFEYFSETQRNKGNFPGRFSGRQFSNSRSEMNVSTLELGDSALYLCASSHGQGATNEKLFFGSGTQLSVL.

The chain carries TRBV9 and TRBJ2-3; 13 bases align to TRBD2. The J segment lost 2 bases and the V segment lost 2 bases, leaving 20 bases of the junction unmatched. Germline V gives CDR1 SGDLS, CDR2 YYNGEE. The CDR3 totals 22 residues. CDR3 amino acids: CASSVPNIPGLAGMRPTDTQYF. The CDR3 coding sequence is TGTGCCAGCAGCGTGCCCAACATCCCGGGACTAGCGGGGATGCGACCCACAGATACGCAGTATTTT.

This clone was picked up one time. This sequence joins TRBV5-4 and TRBJ2-3; 9 bases are a match to TRBD2. The germline V gene has CDR1 SGHNT and CDR2 YYREEE (reference sequence). There are 16 residues in the CDR3. V shed 4 bases, J shed 2 bases, and the junction held 8 bases outside the gene matches. Written as DNA, the CDR3 is TGTGCCAGCAGCGTAACCCTAGCGGGGCACACAGATACGCAGTATTTT. Protein sequence: CASSVTLAGHTDTQYF.

The chain carries TRBV29-1 and TRBJ1-1, with TRBD1 matching 7 bases. Trimming removed 5 bases from V and 5 bases from J; junction bases left unmatched: 5. Per germline, CDR1 SQVTM and CDR2 ANQGSEA. The CDR3 is 12 amino acids. The CDR3 nucleotides read TGCAGCGTTAGGGGGCGCGGTACTGAAGCTTTCTTT. It is translated as CSVRGRGTEAFF.

The V gene is TRBV2, the J gene TRBJ1-2, with a weak D call TRBD1 (6 bases). V lost 10 bases to trimming and J lost 8 bases, with 23 bases between them. CDR1 is SNHLY and CDR2 is FYNNEI in the germline V gene. The CDR3 spans 14 residues. Here the CDR3 DNA reads TGTGCCACCCAACCACGGACAGATGAAGGCGGCTACACCTTC. Protein: CATQPRTDEGGYTF.

The chain is built from TRBV5-6 and TRBJ2-7, with 9 positions matching TRBD2. Looked up from germline, CDR1 is SGHDT and CDR2 is YYEEEE. This CDR3 region has 14 residues. The V gene end was trimmed by 6 bases and the J gene end by 2 bases; junction bases not matched to a gene: 6. CDR3 residues: CASKISGSPYEQYF. CDR3 DNA sequence: TGTGCCAGCAAAATTAGCGGGAGCCCCTACGAGCAGTACTTC.

The chain carries TRBV18 and TRBJ1-1, with no clear D. V was clipped by 3 bases and J by 3 bases, with 11 bases between them. This CDR3 has 14 amino acids. CDR1 is KGHSH, CDR2 LQKENI, per germline. DNA of the CDR3: TGTGCCAGCTCACCTCTGCCGGGTGACACTGAAGCTTTCTTT. This translates into CASSPLPGDTEAFF.

The V call is TRBV10-1, the J call TRBJ2-1; 10 nucleotides line up with TRBD2. V was pared by 5 bases and J by 7 bases, with 5 bases of the junction left unmatched. There are 14 residues in the CDR3. Germline V gene lookup returns CDR1 WNHNN and CDR2 SYGVQD (reference sequence). The CDR3 loop is CASSSSGRRNEQFF. CDR3 in DNA: TGCGCCAGCAGTTCTAGCGGGAGAAGGAATGAGCAGTTCTTC.